These 15 T cell receptor beta chains originate from one sample sequenced in a study of T cells in Graves' hyperthyroidism and ophthalmopathy. From RNA transcripts, TCR beta CDR3 regions were amplified. The TCR CDR3 was amplified in a first-round RT-PCR using the HTBI primer set. TCRdb re-analysed the multiplex PCR reads in MiXCR, keeping a single row per CDR3 protein. The data hold around 370,000 distinct CDR3 sequences, with about a fifth observed a single time. The sequenced sample was blood. The receptor set was obtained from a man younger than 35 with Graves' ophthalmopathy.

This clonotype was seen many times. This sequence joins TRBV27 and TRBJ1-3, with D perhaps TRBD1 (5 bases). The CDR3 spans 16 residues. Trimming took 4 bases from V and 0 from J, leaving 13 bases between them. Germline V CDR1 and CDR2: MNHEY, SMNVEV (reference sequence). This CDR3 reads CASSYRGAGSGNTIYF. CDR3 DNA sequence: TGTGCCAGCAGTTACCGTGGGGCCGGCTCTGGAAACACCATATATTTT.

This clonotype was recorded many times. The CDR3 loop reads CASSQEPASNQPQHF. In nucleotides, the CDR3 is TGTGCCAGCAGCCAAGAACCGGCGAGCAATCAGCCCCAGCATTTT. The gene calls are TRBV3-1 and TRBJ1-5; D remains ambiguous. Trimming removed 0 bases at V and 1 base at J, with 7 bases between. The CDR3 length is 15 residues. CDR1 and CDR2 (germline): LGHDT, YNNKEL (reference sequence).

This chain connects TRBV20-1 to TRBJ2-6; TRBD1 aligns across 7 bases. Germline V gene lookup returns CDR1 DFQATT and CDR2 SNEGSKA (reference sequence). This CDR3 contains 16 residues. V dropped 6 bases and J dropped 0; count of bases not matched to a gene: 8. The CDR3 coding sequence is TGCAGTGCAACCGGGACAGTCAGCTCTGGGGCCAACGTCCTGACTTTC. It yields the protein CSATGTVSSGANVLTF.

This clonotype was observed a few times. The J gene is TRBJ1-2, the V gene TRBV20-1; 8 bases fit TRBD1. This CDR3 spans 17 amino acids. Looked up from germline, CDR1 is DFQATT and CDR2 is SNEGSKA (reference sequence). Trimming at V came to 6 bases and at J to 4 bases, leaving 19 bases not matched to a gene. This CDR3 is CSAPPEGARDRSYGYTF. CDR3 DNA: TGCAGTGCCCCCCCGGAGGGGGCGCGGGACAGGAGCTATGGCTACACCTTC.

This clonotype was seen many times. CDR3 in DNA: TGCAGTGCTATAAGACAGGGCATCTCTAGCACAGATACGCAGTATTTT. It specifies CSAIRQGISSTDTQYF. The chain joins TRBV20-1 to TRBJ2-3; 7 positions agree with TRBD1. The CDR3 loop spans 16 amino acids. Trimming at V came to 4 bases and at J to 0 bases, leaving 10 bases not matched to a gene. Germline CDR1 and CDR2: DFQATT and SNEGSKA (reference sequence).

This clonotype was seen more than once but under ten times. The chain links TRBV15 to TRBJ1-1; D is ambiguous. The V gene's germline CDR1 is LNHNV and CDR2 YYDKDF (reference sequence). Between the trimmed V and J ends, which lost 5 bases and 5 bases, there was a span of 18 bases. The CDR3 covers 15 residues. CDR3 nucleotides: TGTGCCACCAGCCTCAAGGCCGGCGGGGAGACTGAAGCTTTCTTT. Translation: CATSLKAGGETEAFF.

The chain employs TRBV13 and TRBJ2-7; no reliable D call. V lost 4 bases and J 5 bases, leaving 21 bases between the germline ends. CDR1 PRHDT and CDR2 FYEKMQ come from the germline V gene (reference sequence). This CDR3 region has 16 residues. This CDR3 is CASSSPGLRLPHEQYF. The DNA for the CDR3 is TGTGCCAGCAGCTCTCCGGGCCTCCGTCTCCCTCACGAGCAGTACTTC.

Ten or more counts support this clonotype. The genes are TRBV11-2 and TRBJ2-5, with 13 bases fitting TRBD2. The V gene's germline CDR1 is SGHAT and CDR2 FQNNGV. Germline trimming cut 4 bases from V and 5 bases from J; bases unmatched to any gene: 13. The CDR3 is 18 residues long. Written as DNA, the CDR3 is TGTGCCAGCAGCTCTCCTAGTGTACTAGCGGGGGGGCGCGAGACCCAGTACTTC. This sequence encodes CASSSPSVLAGGRETQYF. Filled out from reference TRBV11-2 and TRBJ2-5, the complete variable domain reads EAGVAQSPRYKIIEKRQSVAFWCNPISGHATLYWYQQILGQGPKLLIQFQNNGVVDDSQLPKDRFSAERLKGVDSTLKIQPAKLEDSAVYLCASSSPSVLAGGRETQYFGPGTRLLVL.

The gene calls are TRBV18 and TRBJ2-3; tentative D call: TRBD2 (5 bases). This CDR3 has 16 residues. Germline CDR1 KGHSH, CDR2 LQKENI. V lost 3 bases and J 5 bases, leaving 18 bases between the germline ends. The DNA of the CDR3 is TGTGCCAGCTCACCGCAGGAGGTAGCGATCCGAGATACGCAGTATTTT. Translation gives CASSPQEVAIRDTQYF. The variable domain in full, completed from reference TRBV18 and TRBJ2-3, reads NAGVMQNPRHLVRRRGQEARLRCSPMKGHSHVYWYRQLPEEGLKFMVYLQKENIIDESGMPKERFSAEFPKEGPSILRIQQVVRGDSAAYFCASSPQEVAIRDTQYFGPGTRLTVL.

This chain links TRBV28 with TRBJ2-7; tentative D call: TRBD1 (5 bases). Germline CDR1 MDHEN, CDR2 SYDVKM. V lost 4 bases and J 1 base, leaving 14 bases between the germline ends. The CDR3 runs to 15 residues. As DNA, the CDR3 is TGTGCCAGCAGTTCCCTCCAGGGCAGATCCTACGAGCAGTACTTC. It is translated as CASSSLQGRSYEQYF.

This clonotype was observed at least ten times. The chain combines TRBV12-3 or TRBV12-4 with TRBJ2-1; 11 bases agree with TRBD1. The CDR3 is 17 amino acids. The V and J ends lost 5 bases and 4 bases, in that order; junction bases with no gene match: 10. The DNA for the CDR3 is TGTGCCAGCAGTCCCCCACCCGGGACAGGGGGGTACAATGAGCAGTTCTTC. Encoded protein: CASSPPPGTGGYNEQFF.

This clonotype was counted only a few times. This chain uses TRBV5-1 with TRBJ1-6, with D unclear. The V end was cut by 4 bases, the J end by 0 bases, with 17 bases between. The CDR3 contains 18 residues. The germline V gene has CDR1 SGHRS and CDR2 YFSETQ. CDR3 DNA sequence: TGCGCCAGCAGCCCCACCGGGCTCACCACCTCCTATAATTCACCCCTCCACTTT. It is translated as CASSPTGLTTSYNSPLHF.

This clonotype was counted many times. Written as DNA, the CDR3 is TGTGCCAGCTCTCCGGACAGGGGGTCCCTCGAGCAGTACTTC. As protein: CASSPDRGSLEQYF. The gene calls are TRBV18 and TRBJ2-7; TRBD1 agrees at 10 bases. The CDR3 has 14 residues. After removal of 6 bases from V and 6 bases from J, the junction contained 8 bases not matched to a gene. Germline V gene sequence: CDR1 KGHSH, CDR2 LQKENI.

This clonotype was observed a few times. The chain carries TRBV28 and TRBJ1-1; maybe TRBD1 (5 bases). Germline lookup yields CDR1 MDHEN and CDR2 SYDVKM. The CDR3 is 11 amino acids. The CDR3 bases are TGTGCTGGGGGGTGGGGTACTGAAGCTTTCTTT. Its translation: CAGGWGTEAFF.

The chain employs TRBV6-6 and TRBJ2-2; TRBD1 matches 10 bases. With 1 base clipped from V and 7 bases from J, the junction kept 6 bases outside the gene matches. The CDR3 runs 16 residues. CDR1 is MNHNY, CDR2 SVGAGI, per germline (reference sequence). The CDR3 DNA reads TGTGCCAGCAGTTACTGGGGACAGGGGATCGACGGGGAGCTGTTTTTT. Protein sequence: CASSYWGQGIDGELFF.